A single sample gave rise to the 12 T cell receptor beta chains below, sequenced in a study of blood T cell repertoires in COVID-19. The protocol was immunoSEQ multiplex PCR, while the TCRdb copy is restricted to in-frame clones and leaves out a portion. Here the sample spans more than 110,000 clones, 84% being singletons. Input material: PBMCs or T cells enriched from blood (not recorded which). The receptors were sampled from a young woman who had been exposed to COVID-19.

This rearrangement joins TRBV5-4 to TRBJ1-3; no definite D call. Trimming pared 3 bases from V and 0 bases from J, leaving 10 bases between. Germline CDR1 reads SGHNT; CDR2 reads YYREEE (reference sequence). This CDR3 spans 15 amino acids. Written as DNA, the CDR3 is TGTGCCAGCAGCTCGGCGGGAAACTCTGGAAACACCATATATTTT. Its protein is CASSSAGNSGNTIYF.

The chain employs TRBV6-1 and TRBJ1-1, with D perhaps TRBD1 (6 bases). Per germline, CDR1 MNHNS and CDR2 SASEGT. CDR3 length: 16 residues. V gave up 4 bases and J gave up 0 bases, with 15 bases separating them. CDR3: CASSGWAGQMNTEAFF. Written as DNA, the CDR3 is TGTGCCAGCAGTGGGTGGGCAGGACAGATGAACACTGAAGCTTTCTTT.

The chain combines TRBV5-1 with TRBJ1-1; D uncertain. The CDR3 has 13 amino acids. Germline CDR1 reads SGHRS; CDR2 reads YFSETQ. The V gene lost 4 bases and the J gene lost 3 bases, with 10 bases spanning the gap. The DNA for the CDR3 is TGCGCCAGCAGCCCCGGGTCTCACACTGAAGCTTTCTTT. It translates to CASSPGSHTEAFF.

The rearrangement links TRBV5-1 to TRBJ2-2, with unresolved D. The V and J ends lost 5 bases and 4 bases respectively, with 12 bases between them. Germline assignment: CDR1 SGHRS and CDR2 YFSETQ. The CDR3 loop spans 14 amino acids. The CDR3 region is CASSGASSTGELFF. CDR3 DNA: TGCGCCAGCAGTGGTGCCTCGAGCACCGGGGAGCTGTTTTTT.

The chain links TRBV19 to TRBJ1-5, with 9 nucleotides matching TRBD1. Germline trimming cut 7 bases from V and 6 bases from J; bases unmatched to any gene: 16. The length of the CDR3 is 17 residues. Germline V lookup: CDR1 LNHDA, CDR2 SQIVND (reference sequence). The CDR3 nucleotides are TGTGCCAGTACCTATAGGGGACAGGGCCGCTTCGGTCAGCCCCAGCATTTT. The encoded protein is CASTYRGQGRFGQPQHF.

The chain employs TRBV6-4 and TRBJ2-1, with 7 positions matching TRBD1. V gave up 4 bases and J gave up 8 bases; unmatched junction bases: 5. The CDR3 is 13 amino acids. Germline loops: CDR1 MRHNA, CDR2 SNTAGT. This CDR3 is CASSATDRDEQFF. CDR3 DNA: TGTGCCAGCAGTGCCACCGACAGGGATGAGCAGTTCTTC.

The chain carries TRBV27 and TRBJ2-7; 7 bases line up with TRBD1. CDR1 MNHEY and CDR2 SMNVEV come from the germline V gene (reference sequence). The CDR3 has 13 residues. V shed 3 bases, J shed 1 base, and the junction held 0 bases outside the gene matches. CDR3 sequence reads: CASSLDRSYEQYF. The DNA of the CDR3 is TGTGCCAGCAGTTTGGACAGGTCCTACGAGCAGTACTTC.

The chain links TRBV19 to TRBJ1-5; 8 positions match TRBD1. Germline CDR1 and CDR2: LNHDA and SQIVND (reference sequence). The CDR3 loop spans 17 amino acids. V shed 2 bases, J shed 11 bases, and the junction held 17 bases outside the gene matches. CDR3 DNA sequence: TGTGCCAGTAGTATATGGGAAAGAGGACAGGGTCGGGTGACCCAGCATTTT. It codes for CASSIWERGQGRVTQHF.

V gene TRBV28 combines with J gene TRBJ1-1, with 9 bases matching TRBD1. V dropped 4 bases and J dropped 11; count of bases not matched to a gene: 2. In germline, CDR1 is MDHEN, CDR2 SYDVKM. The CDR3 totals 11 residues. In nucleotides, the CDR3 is TGTGCCAGCAGTTACAGGGGGCTGGCTTTCTTT. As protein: CASSYRGLAFF. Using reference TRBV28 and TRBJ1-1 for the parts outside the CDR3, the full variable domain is DVKVTQSSRYLVKRTGEKVFLECVQDMDHENMFWYRQDPGLGLRLIYFSYDVKMKEKGDIPEGYSVSREKKERFSLILESASTNQTSMYLCASSYRGLAFFGQGTRLTVV.

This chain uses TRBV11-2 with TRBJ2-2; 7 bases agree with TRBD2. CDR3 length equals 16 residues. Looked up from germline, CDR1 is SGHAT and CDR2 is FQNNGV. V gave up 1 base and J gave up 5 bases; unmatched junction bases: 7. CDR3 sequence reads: CASSLVVAGVTGELFF. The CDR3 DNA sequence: TGTGCCAGCAGCTTAGTCGTGGCGGGAGTTACCGGGGAGCTGTTTTTT. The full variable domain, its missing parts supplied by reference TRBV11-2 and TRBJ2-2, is EAGVAQSPRYKIIEKRQSVAFWCNPISGHATLYWYQQILGQGPKLLIQFQNNGVVDDSQLPKDRFSAERLKGVDSTLKIQPAKLEDSAVYLCASSLVVAGVTGELFFGEGSRLTVL.

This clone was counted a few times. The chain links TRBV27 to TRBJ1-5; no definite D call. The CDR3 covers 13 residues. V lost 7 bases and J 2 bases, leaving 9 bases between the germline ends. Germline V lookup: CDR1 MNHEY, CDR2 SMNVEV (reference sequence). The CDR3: CASNGRGNQPQHF. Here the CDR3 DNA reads TGTGCCAGCAATGGGAGGGGCAATCAGCCCCAGCATTTT.

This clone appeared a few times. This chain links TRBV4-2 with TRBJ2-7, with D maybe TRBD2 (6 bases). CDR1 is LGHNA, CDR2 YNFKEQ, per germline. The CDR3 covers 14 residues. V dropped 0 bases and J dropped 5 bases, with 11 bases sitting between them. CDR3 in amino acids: CASSQEKLAHEQYF. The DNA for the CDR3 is TGTGCCAGCAGCCAAGAGAAACTAGCCCACGAGCAGTACTTC.